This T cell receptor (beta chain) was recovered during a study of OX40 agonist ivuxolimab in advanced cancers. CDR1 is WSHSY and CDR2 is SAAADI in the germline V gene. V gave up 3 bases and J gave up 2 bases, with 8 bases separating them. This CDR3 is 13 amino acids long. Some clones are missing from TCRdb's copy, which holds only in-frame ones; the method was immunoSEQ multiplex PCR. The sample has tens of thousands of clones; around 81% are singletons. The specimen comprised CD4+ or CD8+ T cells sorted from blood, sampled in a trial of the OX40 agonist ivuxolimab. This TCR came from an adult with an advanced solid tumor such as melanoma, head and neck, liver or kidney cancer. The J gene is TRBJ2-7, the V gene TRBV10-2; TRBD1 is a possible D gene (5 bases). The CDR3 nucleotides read TGCGCCAGCAGTGACAGGGTGCCCTACGAGCAGTACTTC. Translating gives CASSDRVPYEQYF.